The 2 T cell receptor beta chains below come from one sample, sequenced in a study of shared clonotypes between healthy human individuals. The method was immunoSEQ multiplex PCR; TCRdb's version includes in-frame clones alone and lacks a portion of them. The sample includes around 990,000 clones, 60% to 85% of them seen just once. Sequencing input: memory CD4+ T cells from PBMCs. Subset of the sample: CD45RA-negative fraction. Receptors were obtained from a man between 18 and 35 years old in good health. Some clones in this sample may be carry-over from other donors' samples.

The V and J genes are TRBV4-2 and TRBJ2-7; TRBD2 might be the D (5 bases). Germline values: CDR1 LGHNA, CDR2 YNFKEQ. CDR3 size: 17 residues. V was pared by 3 bases and J by 2 bases, with 20 bases between. CDR3 residues: CASSHYLVLDSTYEQYF. The CDR3 DNA follows: TGTGCCAGCAGCCATTATTTAGTGTTGGACTCAACCTACGAGCAGTACTTC.

Comments on this clone: This sample includes further DNA sequences coding for the same CDR3. V is TRBV27 and J is TRBJ1-5; D gene ambiguous. V lost 3 bases and J 4 bases, leaving 4 bases between the germline ends. This CDR3 has 12 residues. In germline, CDR1 is MNHEY, CDR2 SMNVEV (reference sequence). The CDR3 nucleotides are TGTGCCAGCAGTTTCAGTAATCAGCCCCAGCATTTT. This sequence encodes CASSFSNQPQHF.